The 29 T cell receptor beta chains presented below share a single source sample, sequenced in a study of OX40 agonist ivuxolimab in advanced cancers. Here immunoSEQ multiplex PCR was the method, and the copy in TCRdb shows in-frame clones only, minus some. Here the sample spans approximately 45,000 clones, 80% to 90% being singletons. The specimen was CD4+ or CD8+ T cells sorted from blood, collected in a trial of the OX40 agonist ivuxolimab. The receptors derive from an adult with an advanced solid tumor such as melanoma, head and neck, liver or kidney cancer.

The chain employs TRBV7-9 and TRBJ2-1; no clear D gene. V lost 4 bases and J lost 7, with 14 bases in between. Germline assignment: CDR1 SEHNR and CDR2 FQNEAQ (reference sequence). This CDR3 comprises 14 residues. CDR3 amino acids: CASSSRRGDNEQFF. The CDR3 DNA reads TGTGCCAGCAGCTCGAGACGTGGCGATAATGAGCAGTTCTTC.

This CDR3 is CASSPPLQTHNEKLFF. The CDR3 bases are TGTGCCAGCAGCCCCCCTCTCCAAACTCATAATGAAAAACTGTTTTTT. V usage is TRBV7-6 and J usage is TRBJ1-4, with D unresolved. The length of the CDR3 is 16 residues. V was shortened by 5 bases and J by 4 bases, with 17 bases between the two germline ends. CDR1 and CDR2 (germline): SGHVS, FNYEAQ. The full variable domain, with the rest looked up from reference TRBV7-6 and TRBJ1-4, is GAGVSQSPRYKVTKRGQDVALRCDPISGHVSLYWYRQALGQGPEFLTYFNYEAQQDKSGLPNDRFSAERPEGSISTLTIQRTEQRDSAMYRCASSPPLQTHNEKLFFGSGTQLSVL.

The genes are TRBV5-6 and TRBJ2-5; D ambiguous. CDR3 length: 14 amino acids. Trimming pared 0 bases from V and 6 bases from J, leaving 12 bases between. Germline lookup yields CDR1 SGHDT and CDR2 YYEEEE. The CDR3 spells CASSLAPGRKTQYF. For the CDR3, the DNA is TGTGCCAGCAGCTTGGCCCCCGGGCGGAAGACCCAGTACTTC.

V usage is TRBV13 and J usage is TRBJ2-3; D is undetermined. Germline values: CDR1 PRHDT, CDR2 FYEKMQ (reference sequence). V lost 5 bases and J 5 bases, leaving 17 bases between the germline ends. CDR3 size: 15 residues. CDR3 nucleotide sequence: TGTGCCAGCAGCCTCGGTCCCCTAAAGGGAGATACGCAGTATTTT. The encoded protein is CASSLGPLKGDTQYF.

The V gene is TRBV6-1, the J gene TRBJ1-1; D unclear. This CDR3 spans 13 amino acids. Trimming cost V 6 bases and J 7 bases, with 15 bases left between them. Germline V CDR1 and CDR2: MNHNS, SASEGT. The CDR3 is CASSQILMGEAFF. The CDR3 DNA reads as TGTGCCAGCAGCCAAATCCTGATGGGTGAAGCTTTCTTT.

The chain recombines TRBV19 with TRBJ2-1; D not certain. The V end was cut by 6 bases, the J end by 0 bases, with 15 bases between. Germline CDR1 LNHDA, CDR2 SQIVND (reference sequence). The CDR3 runs 16 residues. CDR3 sequence: CASSPFWRTSYNEQFF. The CDR3 DNA reads TGTGCCAGTAGCCCCTTTTGGCGGACCTCCTACAATGAGCAGTTCTTC.

Turning to this clone: The DNA is omitted, as the CDR3 cannot be located on it reliably, and the CDR3 follows TCRdb's listing. The J gene is TRBJ2-1, the V gene TRBV21-1; TRBD2 is the table's D call, not checked against the DNA. TRBV21-1 is a pseudogene locus. The CDR3 is 21 amino acids long, termini counted. The CDR3 sequence is CANSYPRRVAGGTLVFNEQFF.

The chain uses TRBV27 and TRBJ2-1; D is possibly TRBD2 (6 bases). V lost 4 bases, J lost 14 bases, and 18 bases lay in between. Germline CDR1 is MNHEY and CDR2 is SMNVEV (reference sequence). The CDR3 extends over 13 amino acids. CDR3 residues: CASSSSRLGVKFF. The CDR3 bases are TGTGCCAGCAGTTCCTCCCGACTAGGTGTGAAGTTCTTC.

The chain combines TRBV7-6 with TRBJ2-2, with 7 bases identical to TRBD2. The germline V gene has CDR1 SGHVS and CDR2 FNYEAQ. CDR3 size: 15 residues. V gave up 2 bases and J gave up 6 bases; unmatched junction bases: 6. This chain's CDR3 is CASSLSAGSPGELFF. CDR3 nucleotide sequence: TGTGCCAGCAGCTTATCAGCGGGGAGCCCCGGGGAGCTGTTTTTT.

Worth noting for this clone: One end of the junction fails to match germline, which may point to a read error. This chain links TRBV29-1 with TRBJ1-1; D might be TRBD1 (6 bases). This CDR3 region has 14 residues. Germline V gives CDR1 SQVTM, CDR2 ANQGSEA. CDR3 region: CSVKETGPNTEAFF. The CDR3 DNA is TGCAGCGTTAAAGAGACAGGCCCGAACACTGAAGCTTTCTTT.

The chain recombines TRBV5-1 with TRBJ1-5, with 10 bases fitting TRBD1. The CDR3 runs to 15 residues. Germline trimming cut 5 bases from V and 3 bases from J; bases unmatched to any gene: 5. Looked up from germline, CDR1 is SGHRS and CDR2 is YFSETQ. CDR3 bases: TGCGCCAGCAGACCAGGGACAGGGGACAATCAGCCCCAGCATTTT. Its protein product is CASRPGTGDNQPQHF.

This chain uses TRBV28 with TRBJ2-7, with 9 bases lining up with TRBD2. The CDR3 contains 14 residues. Germline values: CDR1 MDHEN, CDR2 SYDVKM. J gave up 6 bases and V 6 bases, and 9 bases lay outside the gene matches. This CDR3 reads CASSPIAGVREQYF. CDR3 DNA: TGTGCCAGCAGCCCTATAGCGGGGGTGCGCGAGCAGTACTTC.

This clone appeared once. The chain is built from TRBV2 and TRBJ2-6; D remains ambiguous. CDR3 length: 15 residues. CDR1 and CDR2 from the germline V gene are SNHLY and FYNNEI. V lost 5 bases and J 1 base, leaving 9 bases between the germline ends. The chain's CDR3 is CASSYSASGANVLTF. The DNA of the CDR3 is TGTGCCAGCAGTTATTCAGCGTCTGGGGCCAACGTCCTGACTTTC.

This clone was detected only once. The CDR3 here is CASRQGREGKNIQYF. The DNA of the CDR3 is TGTGCCAGCAGACAGGGCAGGGAAGGCAAAAACATTCAGTACTTC. The rearrangement uses TRBV7-8 and TRBJ2-4; possibly TRBD1 for D (6 bases). In germline, CDR1 is SGHVS, CDR2 FQNEAQ. V was pared by 6 bases and J by 3 bases, with 15 bases between. The CDR3 consists of 15 residues.

The sample holds a few counts of this clone. The rearrangement links TRBV19 to TRBJ1-4; 7 positions match TRBD1. The CDR3 length is 17 residues. In germline, CDR1 is LNHDA, CDR2 SQIVND (reference sequence). V lost 5 bases to trimming and J lost 4 bases; unmatched junction nucleotides: 13. CDR3 in amino acids: CASSHDREKQGNEKLFF. The CDR3 nucleotides read TGTGCCAGTAGTCACGACAGGGAGAAGCAAGGTAATGAAAAACTGTTTTTT.

This sequence joins TRBV4-2 and TRBJ2-5, with D uncertain. The CDR3 extends over 16 amino acids. The V end lost 0 bases, the J end lost 5 bases, and 16 bases lay between the germline ends. The germline gives CDR1 LGHNA, CDR2 YNFKEQ. The CDR3 loop reads CASSQDWRPLEETQYF. CDR3 nucleotides: TGTGCCAGCAGCCAAGATTGGCGGCCCCTAGAGGAGACCCAGTACTTC.

The chain carries TRBV5-5 and TRBJ1-2; 8 nucleotides align to TRBD1. This CDR3 is built from 13 residues. The germline V gene has CDR1 SGHKS and CDR2 YYEKEE (reference sequence). Trimming took 5 bases from V and 8 from J; bases not matched to a gene: 8. This CDR3 is CASSPGTGPGYTF. CDR3 bases: TGTGCCAGCAGTCCCGGGACAGGCCCCGGCTACACCTTC. Combining the CDR3 with reference TRBV5-5 and TRBJ1-2 gives the whole variable domain DAGVTQSPTHLIKTRGQQVTLRCSPISGHKSVSWYQQVLGQGPQFIFQYYEKEERGRGNFPDRFSARQFPNYSSELNVNALLLGDSALYLCASSPGTGPGYTFGSGTRLTVV.

The CDR3 here is CASSPPLGQGRGNTEAFF. The CDR3 DNA reads as TGTGCCAGCAGTCCCCCCCTCGGACAGGGTAGGGGTAATACTGAAGCTTTCTTT. The V call is TRBV25-1, the J call TRBJ1-1; 8 positions agree with TRBD1. Germline V CDR1 and CDR2: MGHDK, SYGVNS. The V and J ends lost 5 bases and 5 bases, in that order; junction bases with no gene match: 19. CDR3 size: 18 residues.

This chain uses TRBV5-6 with TRBJ2-5; 8 nucleotides agree with TRBD1. The J call may be wrong; the DNA end is better matched by TRBJ2-7. The CDR3 covers 14 residues. Germline loops: CDR1 SGHDT, CDR2 YYEEEE. The CDR3 DNA reads TGTGCCAGCAGCTTGCCGACAGGGGCAGGCGAGCAGTACTTC. Its protein product is CASSLPTGAGEQYF.

The chain uses TRBV9 and TRBJ2-4; 8 bases are a match to TRBD1. The V gene end was trimmed by 3 bases and the J gene end by 4 bases; junction bases not matched to a gene: 9. CDR1 is SGDLS and CDR2 is YYNGEE in the germline V gene. This CDR3 comprises 16 residues. The CDR3 protein is CASSDNTGGRKNIQYF. As DNA, the CDR3 is TGTGCCAGCAGCGATAATACAGGGGGAAGAAAAAACATTCAGTACTTC. Drawing the rest from reference TRBV9 and TRBJ2-4, the complete variable domain is DSGVTQTPKHLITATGQRVTLRCSPRSGDLSVYWYQQSLDQGLQFLIQYYNGEERAKGNILERFSAQQFPDLHSELNLSSLELGDSALYFCASSDNTGGRKNIQYFGAGTRLSVL.

The chain combines TRBV29-1 with TRBJ2-7; possible D gene TRBD1, 6 bases. This CDR3 contains 13 residues. Between the trimmed V and J ends, which lost 0 bases and 0 bases, there was a span of 6 bases. Germline V gene sequence: CDR1 SQVTM, CDR2 ANQGSEA. CDR3 residues: CSVEEQGSYEQYF. For the CDR3, the DNA is TGCAGCGTTGAAGAACAGGGCTCCTACGAGCAGTACTTC.

The V gene is TRBV30, the J gene TRBJ1-4; D call uncertain. Germline assignment: CDR1 GTSNPN and CDR2 SVGIG (reference sequence). CDR3 length: 12 residues. With 3 bases removed from V and 8 bases from J, the gap between germline ends came to 10 bases. The chain's CDR3 is CAWSRPPEKLFF. DNA of the CDR3: TGTGCCTGGAGCCGCCCCCCGGAAAAACTGTTTTTT.

This clone has a single count. The gene calls are TRBV14 and TRBJ2-5; D unclear. Trimming removed 1 base from V and 4 bases from J, with 7 bases in between. Germline values: CDR1 SGHDN, CDR2 FVKESK. There are 13 residues in the CDR3. The CDR3 sequence is CASSQVLVETQYF. CDR3 nucleotides: TGTGCCAGCAGCCAAGTGTTGGTAGAGACCCAGTACTTC. Looking up the rest from reference TRBV14 and TRBJ2-5 gives the full variable domain: EAGVTQFPSHSVIEKGQTVTLRCDPISGHDNLYWYRRVMGKEIKFLLHFVKESKQDESGMPNNRFLAERTGGTYSTLKVQPAELEDSGVYFCASSQVLVETQYFGPGTRLLVL.

The chain recombines TRBV19 with TRBJ1-2; 10 bases agree with TRBD1. Germline V gives CDR1 LNHDA, CDR2 SQIVND (reference sequence). This CDR3 is 16 amino acids long. V lost 1 base, J lost 4 bases, and 6 bases stayed unmatched. The CDR3 loop is CASSIGRTGGGYGYTF. Written as DNA, the CDR3 is TGTGCCAGTAGTATAGGCCGGACAGGGGGAGGCTATGGCTACACCTTC.

The V call is TRBV7-3, the J call TRBJ2-5; D may be TRBD2 (6 bases). The J call is in doubt because the DNA end fits TRBJ2-7 better. Germline values: CDR1 SGHTA, CDR2 FQGTGA. The CDR3 sequence is 16 residues long. The CDR3 protein is CASSLNRAGSLNEQYF. The CDR3 bases are TGTGCCAGCAGCTTAAACCGGGCCGGGAGTCTCAACGAGCAGTACTTC.

This chain links TRBV5-1 with TRBJ1-2, with 8 bases fitting TRBD1. Germline V gene data show CDR1 as SGHRS and CDR2 as YFSETQ. CDR3 size: 13 residues. V lost 3 bases to trimming and J lost 8 bases; unmatched junction nucleotides: 6. The CDR3 DNA sequence: TGCGCCAGCAGCTCGGACAGGGCTCTGGGCTACACCTTC. This codes for CASSSDRALGYTF.

This clone came up a few times. This CDR3 is CASSKQAGTPAGEQFF. CDR3 coding DNA: TGTGCCAGTAGTAAGCAGGCCGGGACCCCCGCAGGTGAGCAGTTCTTC. The chain joins TRBV19 to TRBJ2-1, with D perhaps being TRBD1 or TRBD2 (5 bases each). There are 16 residues in the CDR3. Germline CDR1 LNHDA, CDR2 SQIVND (reference sequence). V lost 4 bases and J lost 9, with 22 bases in between.

This clone was picked up a small number of times. The rearrangement joins TRBV5-8 to TRBJ1-3; a weak D match, TRBD1 (5 bases). The CDR3 consists of 16 residues. V gave up 4 bases and J gave up 2 bases, with 16 bases separating them. CDR1 SGHTS and CDR2 YDEGEE come from the germline V gene. The CDR3: CASSLPPTVPGNTIYF. The CDR3 nucleotides read TGTGCCAGCAGCCTACCCCCGACAGTACCTGGAAACACCATATATTTT.

The genes are TRBV7-9 and TRBJ2-7; 7 bases match TRBD1. This CDR3 is 14 amino acids long. From germline, CDR1 is SEHNR and CDR2 FQNEAQ (reference sequence). With V trimmed by 5 bases and J by 1 base, 5 bases remained unmatched. The CDR3 sequence: CASSERGHSYEQYF. The CDR3 coding sequence is TGTGCCAGCAGCGAAAGGGGGCATTCCTACGAGCAGTACTTC.